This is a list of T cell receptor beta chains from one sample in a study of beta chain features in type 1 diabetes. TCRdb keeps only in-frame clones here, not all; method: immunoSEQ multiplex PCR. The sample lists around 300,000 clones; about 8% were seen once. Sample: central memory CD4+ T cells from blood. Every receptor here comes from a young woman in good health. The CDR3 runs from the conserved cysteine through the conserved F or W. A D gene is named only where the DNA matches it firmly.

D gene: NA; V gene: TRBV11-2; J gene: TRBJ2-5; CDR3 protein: CASSLDTRLVDF
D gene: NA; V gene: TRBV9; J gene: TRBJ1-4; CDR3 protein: CASSVGSFSEKLFF
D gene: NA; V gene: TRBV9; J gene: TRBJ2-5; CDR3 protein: CASSVGGYQETQYF
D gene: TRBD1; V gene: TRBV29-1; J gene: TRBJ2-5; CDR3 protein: CSVDRGRGETQYF
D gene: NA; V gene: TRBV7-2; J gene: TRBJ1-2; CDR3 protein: CASSMVNYGYTF
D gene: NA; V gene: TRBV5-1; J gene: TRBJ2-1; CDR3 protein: CASSLLGLNNEQFF
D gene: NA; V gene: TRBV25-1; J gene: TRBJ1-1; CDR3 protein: CASSPLGGVDWTEAFF
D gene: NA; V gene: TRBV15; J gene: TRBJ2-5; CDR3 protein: CATSRDRGQETQYF
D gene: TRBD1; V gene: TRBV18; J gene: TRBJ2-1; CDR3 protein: CASSRSGQGRNEQFF
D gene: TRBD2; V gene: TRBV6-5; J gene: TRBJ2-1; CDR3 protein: CATARGLAGNNEQFF
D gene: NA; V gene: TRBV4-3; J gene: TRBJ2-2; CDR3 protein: CASSQDGRVTELFF
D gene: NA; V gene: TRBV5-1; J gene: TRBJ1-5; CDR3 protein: CASSLGVDQPQHF
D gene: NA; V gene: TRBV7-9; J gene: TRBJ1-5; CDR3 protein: CASSLGASGDQPQHF
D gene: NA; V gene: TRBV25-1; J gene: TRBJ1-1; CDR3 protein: CASSSRGGVNTEAFF
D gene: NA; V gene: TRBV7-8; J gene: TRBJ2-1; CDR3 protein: CASSRGGSYNEQFF
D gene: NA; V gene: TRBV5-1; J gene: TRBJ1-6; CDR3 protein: CASSLAGQNNSPLHF
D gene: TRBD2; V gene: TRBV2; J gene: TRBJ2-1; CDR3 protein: CASRQAGTYNEQFF
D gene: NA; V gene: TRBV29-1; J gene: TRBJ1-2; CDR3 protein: CSVGGYTF
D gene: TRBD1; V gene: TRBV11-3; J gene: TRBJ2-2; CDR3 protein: CASSTHRGSTGELFF
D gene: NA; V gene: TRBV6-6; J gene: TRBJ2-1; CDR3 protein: CASSYSRKGDNEQFF
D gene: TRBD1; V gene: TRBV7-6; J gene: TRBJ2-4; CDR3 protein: CASSLGQGYIQYF
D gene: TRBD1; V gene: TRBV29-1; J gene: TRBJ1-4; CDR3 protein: CSVATGGYNEKLFF
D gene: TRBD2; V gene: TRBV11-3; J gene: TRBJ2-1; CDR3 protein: CASSSPGGAGGEQFF
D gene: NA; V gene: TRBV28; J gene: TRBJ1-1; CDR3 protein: CASSAGQTTEAFF
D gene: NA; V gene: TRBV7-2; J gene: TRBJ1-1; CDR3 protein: CASSFMTGHRIF
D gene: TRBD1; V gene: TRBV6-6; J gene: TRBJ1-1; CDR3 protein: CASSFQGANTEAFF
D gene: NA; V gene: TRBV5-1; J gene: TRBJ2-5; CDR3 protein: CASSWSGATTQETQYF
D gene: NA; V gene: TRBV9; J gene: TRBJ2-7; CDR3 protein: CASSPTAASYEQYF
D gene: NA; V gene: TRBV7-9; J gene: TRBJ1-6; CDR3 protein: CASSFPSSPLHF
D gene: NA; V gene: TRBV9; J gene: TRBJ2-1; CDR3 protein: CASSVGSGNEQFF
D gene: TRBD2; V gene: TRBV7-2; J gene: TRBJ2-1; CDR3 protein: CASTPLAGAAEQFF
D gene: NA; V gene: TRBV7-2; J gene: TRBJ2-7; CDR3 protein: CASASAYYEQYF
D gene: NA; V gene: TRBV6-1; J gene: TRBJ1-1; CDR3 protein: CASSSFGETEAFF
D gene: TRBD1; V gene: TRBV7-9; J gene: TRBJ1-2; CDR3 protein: CASSVDRVGYGYTF
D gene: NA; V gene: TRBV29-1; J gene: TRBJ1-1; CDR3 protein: CSVTTGPNTEAFF
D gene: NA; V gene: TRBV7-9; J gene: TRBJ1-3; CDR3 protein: CASSLVGDTIYF
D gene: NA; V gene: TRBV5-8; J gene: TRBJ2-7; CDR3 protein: CASSLNAPLEQYF
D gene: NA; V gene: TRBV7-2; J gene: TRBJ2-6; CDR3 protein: CASSLQGSWANVLTF
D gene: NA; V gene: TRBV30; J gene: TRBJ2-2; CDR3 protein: CAWSVKGSAAGRTGELFF
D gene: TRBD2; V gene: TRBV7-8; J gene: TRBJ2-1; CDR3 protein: CASSLSGTSGRNEQFF
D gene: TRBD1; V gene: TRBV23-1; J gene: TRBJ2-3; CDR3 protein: CASSQSTGRTDTQYF
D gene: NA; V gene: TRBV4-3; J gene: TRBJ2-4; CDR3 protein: CASSQDGRGGNIQYF
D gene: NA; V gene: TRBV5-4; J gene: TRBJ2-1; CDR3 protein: CASTVGGINEQFF
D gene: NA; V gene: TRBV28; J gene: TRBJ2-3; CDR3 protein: CASSSRAPDTQYF
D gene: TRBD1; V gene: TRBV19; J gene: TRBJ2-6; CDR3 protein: CATKDREAGANVLTF
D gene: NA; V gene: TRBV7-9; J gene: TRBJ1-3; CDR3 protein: CASSLMGSDTIYF
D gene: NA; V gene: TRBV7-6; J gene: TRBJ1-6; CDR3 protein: CASSSVSGLGSLHF
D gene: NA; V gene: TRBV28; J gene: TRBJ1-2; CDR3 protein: CASSSTVNNYGYTF
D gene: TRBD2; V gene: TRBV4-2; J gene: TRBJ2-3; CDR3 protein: CASSQATSAGDTQYF
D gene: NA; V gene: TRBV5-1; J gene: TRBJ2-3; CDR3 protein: CASSLEGRVGTQYF
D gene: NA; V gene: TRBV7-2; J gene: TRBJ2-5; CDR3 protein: CASNKSGGKTQYF
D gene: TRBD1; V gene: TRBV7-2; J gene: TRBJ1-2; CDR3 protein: CASSSGTGEGYTF
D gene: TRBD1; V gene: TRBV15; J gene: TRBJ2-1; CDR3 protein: CATSREGTGMGNEQFF
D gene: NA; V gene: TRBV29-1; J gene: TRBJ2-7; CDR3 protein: CSVDKGPPYEQYF